The T cell receptor beta chain under discussion was sequenced for a study of vaccination and CD4 T cells after COVID-19. With regard to this clonotype: Antigen unknown.

Treatment noted: approximately nine-day PBMC culture with coronavirus spike peptide pools or control peptides (ViraFEST assay). Germline loops: CDR1 MNHEY, CDR2 SVGAGI. The V end was cut by 1 base, the J end by 0 bases, with 3 bases between. This CDR3 contains 13 residues. The Oncomine TCR Beta short-read assay was applied to DNA of cultured CD4+ T cells. One entry per CDR3 protein results from TCRdb running MiXCR on the PCR reads. The repertoire consists of about 8,500 distinct CDR3 sequences, with about 47% occurring once and the leading ten covering around 43%. Sequencing was done on a sample of CD4+ T cells from blood, cultured in vitro. This clonotype was obtained from a human donor who had recovered from COVID-19. The V gene is TRBV6-5, the J gene TRBJ2-5; D not certain. CDR3 in amino acids: CASSYWYQETQYF. CDR3 nucleotide sequence: TGTGCCAGCAGTTACTGGTACCAAGAGACCCAGTACTTC.